A single sample is the source of the 26 T cell receptor beta chains below, sequenced in a study of blood T cell repertoires in COVID-19. Profiled with immunoSEQ multiplex PCR; TCRdb holds only in-frame clones, not every one. The sample comprises some 120,000 clones, around 82% of which are singletons, and about 12% rests with the top ten. Sequencing input: peripheral blood. The source is a human donor in a cohort sampled during active COVID-19.

The chain joins TRBV7-8 to TRBJ1-4; tentatively, D is TRBD1 (6 bases). Trimming removed 5 bases from V and 8 bases from J, with 18 bases in between. CDR1 is SGHVS, CDR2 FQNEAQ, per germline. The CDR3 length is 15 residues. The CDR3 protein is CASSLPGAVGEKLFF. DNA for the CDR3: TGTGCCAGCAGCCTCCCAGGGGCGGTAGGAGAAAAACTGTTTTTT.

V is TRBV6-6 and J is TRBJ2-7; D is possibly TRBD1 (6 bases). Trimming shortened V by 5 bases and J by 2 bases, and 13 bases separated the two germline ends. CDR3 size: 14 residues. Germline lookup yields CDR1 MNHNY and CDR2 SVGAGI (reference sequence). CDR3 bases: TGTGCCAGCAGTCAGAGACAGGAGACCTACGAGCAGTACTTC. The encoded protein is CASSQRQETYEQYF.

This chain links TRBV19 with TRBJ1-2, with no clear D. The CDR3 has 13 residues. The V end lost 5 bases, the J end lost 8 bases, and 15 bases lay between the germline ends. The V gene's germline CDR1 is LNHDA and CDR2 SQIVND (reference sequence). CDR3 region: CASSFLAGVGYTF. As DNA, the CDR3 is TGTGCCAGTAGTTTTCTGGCAGGTGTGGGCTACACCTTC.

V gene TRBV19 combines with J gene TRBJ1-6; 9 bases agree with TRBD1. The CDR3 is 15 residues long. V trimming: 5 bases; J trimming: 8 bases; junction bases outside the gene matches: 7. Germline V gene lookup returns CDR1 LNHDA and CDR2 SQIVND (reference sequence). Written as DNA, the CDR3 is TGTGCCAGTAGTCGGGACAGGACAGGGGATTCACCCCTCCACTTT. This gives the protein CASSRDRTGDSPLHF.

The V gene is TRBV3-1 (or the pseudogene TRBV3-2), the J gene TRBJ2-3; D possibly corresponds to TRBD1 (5 bases). Trimming took 6 bases from V and 3 from J, leaving 16 bases between them. The germline CDR1 and CDR2 sequences are LGHDT and YNNKEL (reference sequence). The CDR3 has 15 residues. The CDR3, as DNA: TGTGCCAGCAGAGGTAGGGGTTCTGAGACAGATACGCAGTATTTT. It translates to CASRGRGSETDTQYF.

The CDR3 coding sequence is TGTGCCAGCAGCCCGGCCGGAGGCAATCAGCCCCAGCATTTT. It is translated as CASSPAGGNQPQHF. J is TRBJ1-5 and V is TRBV3-1 (or the pseudogene TRBV3-2); D unresolved. The CDR3 extends over 14 amino acids. Germline loops: CDR1 LGHDT, CDR2 YNNKEL (reference sequence). Trimming stripped 4 bases from V and 2 bases from J, with 9 bases between.

This chain links TRBV5-1 with TRBJ1-5, with D hard to call. CDR1 is SGHRS and CDR2 is YFSETQ in the germline V gene. Trimming took 0 bases from V and 7 from J, leaving 8 bases between them. This CDR3 contains 13 residues. CDR3 sequence: CASSLERHQPQHF. CDR3 DNA: TGCGCCAGCAGCTTGGAGCGCCACCAGCCCCAGCATTTT.

The chain couples TRBV9 to TRBJ1-1, with unresolved D. V was shortened by 3 bases and J by 1 base, with 7 bases between the two germline ends. Germline V gene sequence: CDR1 SGDLS, CDR2 YYNGEE. The CDR3 has 13 amino acids. The CDR3 DNA reads TGTGCCAGCAGCGCCCCATCGAACACTGAAGCTTTCTTT. As protein: CASSAPSNTEAFF.

The chain joins TRBV7-2 to TRBJ2-7; 8 bases map to TRBD2. The V gene end was trimmed by 4 bases and the J gene end by 3 bases; junction bases not matched to a gene: 8. Germline CDR1 reads SGHTA; CDR2 reads FQGNSA. CDR3 size: 15 residues. The CDR3 DNA follows: TGTGCCAGCAGCTCGGGACTAGGGACGTACTACGAGCAGTACTTC. Translating gives CASSSGLGTYYEQYF. Full variable domain (missing parts from reference TRBV7-2 and TRBJ2-7): GAGVSQSPSNKVTEKGKDVELRCDPISGHTALYWYRQSLGQGLEFLIYFQGNSAPDKSGLPSDRFSAERTGGSVSTLTIQRTQQEDSAVYLCASSSGLGTYYEQYFGPGTRLTVT.

This sequence joins TRBV28 and TRBJ1-5; TRBD1 might be the D (6 bases). V was pared by 3 bases and J by 4 bases, with 10 bases between. This CDR3 comprises 14 residues. The germline CDR1 and CDR2 sequences are MDHEN and SYDVKM. The CDR3 coding sequence is TGTGCCAGCAGTTTTTCCGACAGGAATCAGCCCCAGCATTTT. Its translation is CASSFSDRNQPQHF.

This clone was seen once. The chain links TRBV13 to TRBJ1-2; maybe TRBD1 (6 bases). The germline V gene encodes CDR1 PRHDT and CDR2 FYEKMQ (reference sequence). The CDR3 sequence is 14 residues long. V was shortened by 0 bases and J by 5 bases, with 10 bases between the two germline ends. The CDR3 spells CASSLGPQGYGYTF. CDR3 sequence (DNA): TGTGCCAGCAGCTTAGGTCCACAGGGTTATGGCTACACCTTC.

The chain combines TRBV7-9 with TRBJ2-1; 10 nucleotides match TRBD1. The CDR3 covers 15 residues. The germline CDR1 and CDR2 sequences are SEHNR and FQNEAQ (reference sequence). With 4 bases clipped from V and 2 bases from J, the junction kept 2 bases outside the gene matches. CDR3 coding DNA: TGTGCCAGCAGCTCGGGACAGGGGCCCTACAATGAGCAGTTCTTC. It codes for CASSSGQGPYNEQFF.

This clone was seen a handful of times. V and J are TRBV7-8 and TRBJ2-7, with TRBD2 identical over 13 bases. The CDR3 extends over 14 amino acids. V was pared by 3 bases and J by 6 bases, with 2 bases of the junction left unmatched. Germline V CDR1 and CDR2: SGHVS, FQNEAQ. The CDR3 DNA reads TGTGCCAGCAGCTTGACTAGCGGGGGGTTCGAGCAGTACTTC. Its protein is CASSLTSGGFEQYF.

The chain joins TRBV12-3 or TRBV12-4 to TRBJ2-5, with 9 bases matching TRBD1. The CDR3 contains 13 residues. Trimming at V came to 6 bases and at J to 3 bases, leaving 2 bases not matched to a gene. CDR3 DNA sequence: TGTGCCAGCAGCCGGACAGGGGAAGAGACCCAGTACTTC. Translated, it gives CASSRTGEETQYF.

V is TRBV20-1 and J is TRBJ2-7, with D maybe TRBD2 (5 bases). Per the germline V gene, CDR1 is DFQATT and CDR2 is SNEGSKA (reference sequence). CDR3 length: 11 amino acids. V was cut by 3 bases and J by 6 bases, with 9 bases left in between. The DNA for the CDR3 is TGCAGTGCTAGTGCTAGCTTCGAGCAGTACTTC. It is translated as CSASASFEQYF.

The chain carries TRBV12-3 or TRBV12-4 and TRBJ2-7, with D perhaps TRBD2 (5 bases). The V and J ends lost 9 bases and 3 bases respectively, with 9 bases between them. This CDR3 contains 11 residues. This CDR3 is CASRGFYEQYF. The DNA for the CDR3 is TGTGCCAGTAGAGGGTTCTACGAGCAGTACTTC.

This chain links TRBV6-6 with TRBJ2-7, with 9 positions matching TRBD1. V lost 7 bases and J lost 0; bases outside the gene matches: 10. The CDR3 runs to 16 residues. Germline V gives CDR1 MNHNY, CDR2 SVGAGI (reference sequence). CDR3 in amino acids: CASKSRDRESSYEQYF. CDR3 sequence (DNA): TGTGCCAGCAAGTCCCGGGACAGGGAAAGCTCCTACGAGCAGTACTTC.

This clone was seen at least ten times. The chain uses TRBV5-1 and TRBJ1-2, with 7 bases lining up with TRBD1. Trimming removed 1 base from V and 8 bases from J; junction bases left unmatched: 14. Germline V gives CDR1 SGHRS, CDR2 YFSETQ. This CDR3 is built from 16 residues. CDR3 sequence: CASSLSAVTGAGGYTF. The CDR3 region has the DNA TGCGCCAGCAGCTTGTCCGCGGTCACAGGGGCGGGAGGCTACACCTTC.

This chain links TRBV6-5 with TRBJ2-1; 8 bases are shared with TRBD2. The CDR3 sequence is 14 residues long. V was clipped by 6 bases and J by 7 bases; unmatched bases: 8. Germline V CDR1 and CDR2: MNHEY, SVGAGI. The CDR3 reads CASSRSGARNEQFF. CDR3 sequence (DNA): TGTGCCAGCAGCCGTAGCGGGGCGCGTAATGAGCAGTTCTTC.

V gene TRBV25-1 combines with J gene TRBJ1-2; 10 bases line up with TRBD1. This CDR3 comprises 16 residues. Trimming took 1 base from V and 4 from J; bases not matched to a gene: 6. Germline CDR1 MGHDK, CDR2 SYGVNS. The CDR3 sequence: CASSEFSTGGIYGYTF. The CDR3 bases are TGTGCCAGCAGTGAATTCTCGACAGGGGGCATCTATGGCTACACCTTC.

This clone was seen a handful of times. The J gene is TRBJ2-3, the V gene TRBV27; 12 bases map to TRBD2. CDR3 length equals 14 residues. The germline gives CDR1 MNHEY, CDR2 SMNVEV (reference sequence). The V and J ends lost 5 bases and 8 bases, in that order; junction bases with no gene match: 5. The CDR3 nucleotides are TGTGCCAGCAGTACAGGACTAGCGGGGTCTACGCAGTATTTT. Its protein is CASSTGLAGSTQYF.

This chain joins TRBV28 and TRBJ2-3, with D tentatively TRBD2 (6 bases). This CDR3 has 15 residues. In germline, CDR1 is MDHEN, CDR2 SYDVKM. V dropped 2 bases and J dropped 3 bases, with 12 bases sitting between them. CDR3 DNA sequence: TGTGCCAGCAGTTTAAGGACGGGGGTAACAGATACGCAGTATTTT. Protein sequence: CASSLRTGVTDTQYF.

J is TRBJ2-7 and V is TRBV6-5, with D possibly matching TRBD2 (6 bases). Germline CDR1 MNHEY, CDR2 SVGAGI. V gave up 0 bases and J gave up 4 bases, with 10 bases separating them. This CDR3 has 14 residues. The DNA of the CDR3 is TGTGCCAGCAGTTACTCGAAGGGGAGGTACGAGCAGTACTTC. This translates into CASSYSKGRYEQYF.

The rearrangement joins TRBV19 to TRBJ2-2, with D possibly TRBD1 on 6 matching bases. The CDR3 is made up of 16 amino acids. CDR1 and CDR2 from the germline V gene are LNHDA and SQIVND (reference sequence). V lost 3 bases to trimming and J lost 0 bases, with 11 bases between them. CDR3 in amino acids: CASSINRAPNTGELFF. As DNA, the CDR3 is TGTGCCAGTAGTATCAACAGGGCCCCGAACACCGGGGAGCTGTTTTTT.

The CDR3 spells CASSASSGGPYEQYF. The CDR3 DNA reads as TGTGCCAGTAGTGCATCTAGCGGGGGCCCCTACGAGCAGTACTTC. The rearrangement uses TRBV19 and TRBJ2-7; 10 bases are shared with TRBD2. Germline loops: CDR1 LNHDA, CDR2 SQIVND (reference sequence). The CDR3 has 15 residues. J was trimmed by 2 bases and V by 5 bases; bases with no gene match: 6.

The chain employs TRBV19 and TRBJ1-5; D is ambiguous. In germline, CDR1 is LNHDA, CDR2 SQIVND (reference sequence). This CDR3 contains 15 residues. V was trimmed by 5 bases and J by 0 bases, leaving 11 bases between them. The CDR3 region is CASSPSGNSNQPQHF. The CDR3 DNA reads as TGTGCCAGTAGTCCCTCGGGAAATAGCAATCAGCCCCAGCATTTT.